The 21 T cell receptor beta chains below all came from one sample that was sequenced in a study of long-term antiretroviral therapy in people with HIV. A v3.0 immunoSEQ assay was performed at survey level. Clones were read by immunoSEQ multiplex PCR, and TCRdb kept only the in-frame ones, dropping some. The table lists more than 20,000 clones, around 80% of them singletons. Sequenced material: unsorted PBMCs, taken 0.5 years before starting antiretroviral therapy. These receptor sequences come from a middle-aged man with HIV.

This clone was counted a few times. The rearrangement uses TRBV4-1 and TRBJ2-7; D not resolved. The CDR3 runs to 14 residues. CDR1 is MGHRA and CDR2 is YSYEKL in the germline V gene. V was pared by 0 bases and J by 1 base, with 7 bases between. The chain's CDR3 is CASSQDEPSYEQYF. The CDR3 DNA reads as TGCGCCAGCAGCCAAGATGAGCCTTCCTACGAGCAGTACTTC.

The CDR3 coding sequence is TGTGCCAGCAGCTCCCGTCAGGGCCGTGATGAAAAACTGTTTTTT. It encodes CASSSRQGRDEKLFF. V and J are TRBV7-9 and TRBJ1-4; possibly TRBD1 for D (5 bases). Germline loops: CDR1 SEHNR, CDR2 FQNEAQ (reference sequence). The CDR3 length is 15 residues. V lost 4 bases and J 6 bases, leaving 15 bases between the germline ends.

V is TRBV9 and J is TRBJ2-1; 8 positions agree with TRBD2. The germline gives CDR1 SGDLS, CDR2 YYNGEE. This CDR3 is 14 amino acids long. Trimming took 4 bases from V and 10 from J; bases not matched to a gene: 10. The CDR3: CASSSYGGAGEQFF. CDR3 coding DNA: TGTGCCAGCAGCTCCTACGGGGGGGCAGGAGAGCAGTTCTTC.

The chain couples TRBV6-1 to TRBJ2-7; the match to TRBD2 covers 10 bases. This CDR3 is built from 14 residues. The germline V gene has CDR1 MNHNS and CDR2 SASEGT. Unmatched junction bases numbered 8, after V lost 6 bases and J lost 6 bases. CDR3: CASRGGLADSEQYF. CDR3 coding DNA: TGTGCCAGCAGGGGAGGACTAGCGGATAGCGAGCAGTACTTC.

The rearrangement links TRBV2 to TRBJ1-5; unclear D gene. The germline CDR1 and CDR2 sequences are SNHLY and FYNNEI. The CDR3 sequence is 14 residues long. The germline V and J ends were trimmed by 4 bases and 2 bases, with 9 bases remaining between them. CDR3 region: CASSGGQGNQPQHF. The CDR3 nucleotides are TGTGCCAGCAGTGGAGGGCAGGGCAATCAGCCCCAGCATTTT.

The J gene is TRBJ2-1, the V gene TRBV10-2; D gene ambiguous. The V end lost 0 bases, the J end lost 7 bases, and 10 bases lay between the germline ends. Germline V CDR1 and CDR2: WSHSY, SAAADI. CDR3 size: 14 residues. CDR3 nucleotides: TGCGCCAGCAGTGAGTCATTAACGATTAATGAGCAGTTCTTC. Protein sequence: CASSESLTINEQFF.

This clone was recorded once. V is TRBV9 and J is TRBJ2-3, with a tentative D call TRBD2 (6 bases). This CDR3 is 16 amino acids long. The ends were cut back, 3 bases at V and 0 bases at J, with 14 bases in the middle. Per the germline V gene, CDR1 is SGDLS and CDR2 is YYNGEE. For the CDR3, the DNA is TGTGCCAGCAGCGGTCTCGGCGGGGCTAGCACAGATACGCAGTATTTT. It encodes CASSGLGGASTDTQYF.

This chain links TRBV5-1 with TRBJ1-6; 7 positions agree with TRBD1. The germline gives CDR1 SGHRS, CDR2 YFSETQ. CDR3 length equals 14 residues. V gave up 5 bases and J gave up 5 bases; unmatched junction bases: 4. The CDR3 DNA follows: TGCGCCAGCAGTTCGACAGGGAATAATTCACCCCTCCACTTT. Encoded protein: CASSSTGNNSPLHF.

V gene TRBV5-4 combines with J gene TRBJ2-3; D uncertain. The CDR3 length is 14 residues. Germline loops: CDR1 SGHNT, CDR2 YYREEE (reference sequence). V was clipped by 4 bases and J by 0 bases, with 9 bases between them. The CDR3 nucleotides read TGTGCCAGCAGCCTATGGGGTAGCACAGATACGCAGTATTTT. This encodes CASSLWGSTDTQYF.

The J gene is TRBJ2-1, the V gene TRBV4-3; D remains ambiguous. Per germline, CDR1 LGHNA and CDR2 YSLEER. The V gene lost 4 bases and the J gene lost 7 bases, with 17 bases spanning the gap. This CDR3 has 15 amino acids. The CDR3 is CASSPQIPPGNEQFF. The DNA for the CDR3 is TGCGCCAGCAGCCCCCAGATTCCCCCTGGTAATGAGCAGTTCTTC.

In this sample, this clone turned up once. The chain recombines TRBV19 with TRBJ1-1; D is ambiguous. The CDR3 has 15 amino acids. The germline V and J ends were trimmed by 4 bases and 1 base, with 13 bases remaining between them. Germline V gives CDR1 LNHDA, CDR2 SQIVND (reference sequence). CDR3 nucleotides: TGTGCCAGTAGTACTTATGGACGGGCGAACACTGAAGCTTTCTTT. Protein sequence: CASSTYGRANTEAFF.

The chain recombines TRBV27 with TRBJ2-7, with 7 bases identical to TRBD1. The trim removed 5 bases at V and 4 bases at J, leaving 5 bases unmatched. The CDR3 contains 13 residues. Germline CDR1 reads MNHEY; CDR2 reads SMNVEV (reference sequence). CDR3 nucleotides: TGTGCCAGCAGTACTCGACAGGGTTACGAGCAGTACTTC. Translating gives CASSTRQGYEQYF.

V and J are TRBV14 and TRBJ1-2; D uncertain. Germline V gives CDR1 SGHDN, CDR2 FVKESK. Deletions cut 1 base from V and 4 bases from J, with 10 bases between. The CDR3 contains 14 residues. The CDR3 DNA sequence: TGTGCCAGCAGCCAAGTATCGGGTGCCTATGGCTACACCTTC. Its protein is CASSQVSGAYGYTF.

The rearrangement uses TRBV7-9 and TRBJ2-5; D is perhaps TRBD2 (7 bases). CDR1 and CDR2 from the germline V gene are SEHNR and FQNEAQ (reference sequence). The CDR3 has 18 residues. The V gene lost 1 base and the J gene lost 5 bases, with 23 bases spanning the gap. The CDR3 loop reads CASSLGVLGGGRLETQYF. CDR3 DNA: TGTGCCAGCAGCTTAGGAGTGTTGGGGGGGGGCCGCCTGGAGACCCAGTACTTC.

This sequence joins TRBV28 and TRBJ1-1; no clear D. Trimming cost V 7 bases and J 4 bases, with 16 bases left between them. Per germline, CDR1 MDHEN and CDR2 SYDVKM. The CDR3 consists of 14 residues. CDR3 amino acids: CASILSVGGTEAFF. CDR3 coding DNA: TGTGCCAGCATCTTAAGCGTAGGAGGCACTGAAGCTTTCTTT.

The CDR3 reads CATSRGKYELLEAFF. Here the CDR3 DNA reads TGTGCCACCAGCAGAGGGAAGTACGAGCTACTTGAAGCTTTCTTT. J is TRBJ1-1 and V is TRBV15, with D uncertain. From germline, CDR1 is LNHNV and CDR2 YYDKDF (reference sequence). CDR3 length equals 15 residues. The V end lost 1 base, the J end lost 7 bases, and 16 bases lay between the germline ends.

The J gene is TRBJ1-1, the V gene TRBV28; D is undetermined. The ends were cut back, 6 bases at V and 1 base at J, with 12 bases in the middle. CDR3 length equals 14 residues. Germline V lookup: CDR1 MDHEN, CDR2 SYDVKM. The CDR3 DNA follows: TGTGCCAGCAGGGGAGTAATTGGGAACACTGAAGCTTTCTTT. Protein product: CASRGVIGNTEAFF.

This clone was counted once. The chain carries TRBV4-1 and TRBJ1-1, with TRBD1 matching 8 bases. CDR3 length: 16 amino acids. The J segment lost 6 bases and the V segment lost 4 bases, leaving 13 bases of the junction unmatched. Germline CDR1 reads MGHRA; CDR2 reads YSYEKL. The CDR3 nucleotides are TGCGCCAGCAGCCCAAGAACTACAGGGGGGAGCGCTGAAGCTTTCTTT. Encoded protein: CASSPRTTGGSAEAFF.

J is TRBJ1-1 and V is TRBV10-3; tentative D call: TRBD1 (6 bases). Germline V CDR1 and CDR2: ENHRY, SYGVKD. The germline V and J ends were trimmed by 6 bases and 3 bases, with 14 bases remaining between them. CDR3 length: 14 residues. CDR3 sequence: CAISRQETYTEAFF. For the CDR3, the DNA is TGTGCCATCAGCAGACAGGAAACTTACACTGAAGCTTTCTTT.

The gene calls are TRBV13 and TRBJ2-6; TRBD2 might be the D (6 bases). The V gene's germline CDR1 is PRHDT and CDR2 FYEKMQ (reference sequence). The CDR3 covers 16 residues. Trimming took off 6 bases at V and 2 bases at J, with 14 bases between the two ends. The chain's CDR3 is CASRWRGSAGANVLTF. The CDR3 DNA reads as TGTGCCAGCAGGTGGAGGGGAAGTGCTGGGGCCAACGTCCTGACTTTC.

The genes are TRBV6-1 and TRBJ1-2; weak D call: TRBD1 (6 bases). The CDR3 sequence is 17 residues long. V lost 3 bases and J lost 7, with 24 bases in between. Looked up from germline, CDR1 is MNHNS and CDR2 is SASEGT. The CDR3 nucleotides are TGTGCCAGCAGTGATAGAGCGGGGAAGGGGGGGATTCGTGGCTACACCTTC. Protein product: CASSDRAGKGGIRGYTF.